The following is a TCR beta chain sequence with its context. What it binds is unknown. This sample is drawn from a study of response to subunit inactivated influenza vaccine. Study-wide points: There was a suggestion from the authors that each seasonal influenza vaccination recruits few new T cells.

CDR3 length equals 16 residues. TCRdb reprocessed the RT-PCR reads via MiXCR and lists one record per CDR3 protein. The sample holds hundreds of thousands of distinct CDR3 sequences, approximately 14% seen once. Source: PBMCs from blood, taken less than 15 days before vaccination. The V gene is TRBV21-1, the J gene TRBJ2-1; the D call of TRBD2 is as the table states it, not checked on the DNA. TRBV21-1 is shown as a pseudogene. The clonotype was recovered from a man over 45 who received an inactivated influenza vaccine. CDR3 coding DNA: TGTGCCAGCAGAAAGGGCCTAGCGGGGGGGGGCAATGAGCAGTTCTTC. This sequence encodes CASRKGLAGGGNEQFF.